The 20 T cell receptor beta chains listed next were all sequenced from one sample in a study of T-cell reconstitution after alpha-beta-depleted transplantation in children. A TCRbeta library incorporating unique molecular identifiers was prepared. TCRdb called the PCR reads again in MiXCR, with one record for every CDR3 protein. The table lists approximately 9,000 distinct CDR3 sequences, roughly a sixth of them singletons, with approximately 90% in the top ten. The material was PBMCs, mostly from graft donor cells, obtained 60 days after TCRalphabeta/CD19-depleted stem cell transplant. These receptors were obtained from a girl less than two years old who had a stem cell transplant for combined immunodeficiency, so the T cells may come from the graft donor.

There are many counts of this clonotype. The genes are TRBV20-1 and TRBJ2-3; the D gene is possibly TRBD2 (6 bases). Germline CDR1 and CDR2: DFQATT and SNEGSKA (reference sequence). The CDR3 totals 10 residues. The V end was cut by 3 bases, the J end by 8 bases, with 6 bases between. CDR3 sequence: CSARGGTQYF. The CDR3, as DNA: TGCAGTGCTAGGGGGGGTACGCAGTATTTT.

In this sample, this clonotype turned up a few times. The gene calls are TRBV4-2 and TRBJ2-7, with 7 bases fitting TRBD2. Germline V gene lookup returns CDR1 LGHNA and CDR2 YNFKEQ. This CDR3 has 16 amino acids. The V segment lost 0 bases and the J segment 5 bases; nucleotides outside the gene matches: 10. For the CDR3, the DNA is TGTGCCAGCAGCCAAGACCCACAGCCGGGACTACACGAGCAGTACTTC. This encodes CASSQDPQPGLHEQYF.

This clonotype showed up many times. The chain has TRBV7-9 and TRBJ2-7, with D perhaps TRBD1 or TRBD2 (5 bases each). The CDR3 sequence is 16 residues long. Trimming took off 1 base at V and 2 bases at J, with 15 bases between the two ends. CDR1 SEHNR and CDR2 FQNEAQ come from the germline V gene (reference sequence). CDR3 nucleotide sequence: TGTGCCAGCAGCTTAGGGTATGGGACGCCACCCTACGAGCAGTACTTC. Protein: CASSLGYGTPPYEQYF.

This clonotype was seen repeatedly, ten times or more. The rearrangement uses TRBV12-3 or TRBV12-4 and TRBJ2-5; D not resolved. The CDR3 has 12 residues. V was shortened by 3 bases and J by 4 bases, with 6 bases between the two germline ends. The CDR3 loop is CASSFLGETQYF. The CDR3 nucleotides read TGTGCCAGCAGTTTTTTAGGAGAGACCCAGTACTTC.

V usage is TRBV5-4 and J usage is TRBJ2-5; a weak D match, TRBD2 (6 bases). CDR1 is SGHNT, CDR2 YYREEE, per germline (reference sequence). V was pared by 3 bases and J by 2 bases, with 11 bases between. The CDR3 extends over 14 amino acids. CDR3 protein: CASSWGGGQETQYF. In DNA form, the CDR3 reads TGTGCCAGCAGCTGGGGTGGGGGGCAAGAGACCCAGTACTTC.

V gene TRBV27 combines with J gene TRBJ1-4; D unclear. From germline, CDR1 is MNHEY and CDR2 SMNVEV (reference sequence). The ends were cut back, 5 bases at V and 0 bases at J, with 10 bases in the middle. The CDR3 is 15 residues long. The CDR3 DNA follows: TGTGCCAGCAGTCCCCAGGCTGCAACTAATGAAAAACTGTTTTTT. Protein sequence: CASSPQAATNEKLFF.

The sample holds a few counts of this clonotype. This chain's CDR3 is CASSHGQLNTGELFF. The DNA of the CDR3 is TGCGCCAGCAGCCACGGACAATTGAACACCGGGGAGCTGTTTTTT. The rearrangement uses TRBV4-3 and TRBJ2-2; D may be TRBD1 (5 bases). There are 15 residues in the CDR3. CDR1 LGHNA and CDR2 YSLEER come from the germline V gene. The V and J ends lost 3 bases and 1 base respectively, with 9 bases between them.

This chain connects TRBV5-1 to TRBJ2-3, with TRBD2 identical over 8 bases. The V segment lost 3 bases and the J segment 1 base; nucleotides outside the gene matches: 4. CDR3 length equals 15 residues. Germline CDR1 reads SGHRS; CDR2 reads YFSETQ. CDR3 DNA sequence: TGCGCCAGCAGCTCCCGACTAGCGCGCACAGATACGCAGTATTTT. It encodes CASSSRLARTDTQYF.

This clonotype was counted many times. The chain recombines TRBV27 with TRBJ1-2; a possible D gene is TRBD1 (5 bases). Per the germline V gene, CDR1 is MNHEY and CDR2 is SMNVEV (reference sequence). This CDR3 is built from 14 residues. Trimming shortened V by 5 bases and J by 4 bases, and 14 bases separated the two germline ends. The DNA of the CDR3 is TGTGCCAGCAGTCCGACCAGGGTTAGCTATGGCTACACCTTC. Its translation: CASSPTRVSYGYTF.

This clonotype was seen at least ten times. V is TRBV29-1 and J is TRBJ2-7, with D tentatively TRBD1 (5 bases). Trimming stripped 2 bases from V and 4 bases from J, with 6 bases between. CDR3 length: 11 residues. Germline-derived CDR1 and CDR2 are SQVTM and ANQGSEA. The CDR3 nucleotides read TGCAGCGTTGAAAGGGGTTACGAGCAGTACTTC. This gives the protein CSVERGYEQYF.

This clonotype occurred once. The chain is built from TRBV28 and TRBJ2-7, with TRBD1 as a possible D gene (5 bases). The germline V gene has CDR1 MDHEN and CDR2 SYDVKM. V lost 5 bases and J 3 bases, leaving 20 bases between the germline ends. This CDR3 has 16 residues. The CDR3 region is CASSASSGIAFYEQYF. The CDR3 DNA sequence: TGTGCCAGCAGTGCCTCCTCAGGGATCGCCTTCTACGAGCAGTACTTC.

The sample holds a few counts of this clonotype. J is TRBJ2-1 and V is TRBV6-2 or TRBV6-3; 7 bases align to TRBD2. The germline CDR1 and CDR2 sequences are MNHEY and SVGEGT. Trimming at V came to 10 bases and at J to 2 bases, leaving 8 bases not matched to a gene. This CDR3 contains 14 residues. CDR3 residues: CATRAGTPYNEQFF. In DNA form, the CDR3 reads TGTGCCACGCGAGCGGGAACCCCCTACAATGAGCAGTTCTTC.

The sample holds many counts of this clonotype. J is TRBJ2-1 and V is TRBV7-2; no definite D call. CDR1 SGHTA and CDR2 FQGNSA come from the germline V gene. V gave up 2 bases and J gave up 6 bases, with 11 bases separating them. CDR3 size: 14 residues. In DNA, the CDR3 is TGTGCCAGCAGCTTATTGACCACCCTCAATGAGCAGTTCTTC. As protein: CASSLLTTLNEQFF.

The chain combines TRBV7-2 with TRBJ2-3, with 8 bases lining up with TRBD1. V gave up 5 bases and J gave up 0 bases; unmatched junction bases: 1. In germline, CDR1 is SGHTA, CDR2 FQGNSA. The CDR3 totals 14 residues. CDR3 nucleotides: TGTGCCAGCAGCCGGGACAGGAGCACAGATACGCAGTATTTT. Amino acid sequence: CASSRDRSTDTQYF.

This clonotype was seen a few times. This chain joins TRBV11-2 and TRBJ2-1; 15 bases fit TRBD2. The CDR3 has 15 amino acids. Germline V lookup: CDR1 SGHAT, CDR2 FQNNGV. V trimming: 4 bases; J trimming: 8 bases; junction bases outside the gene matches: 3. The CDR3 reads CASSSGLAGGHEQFF. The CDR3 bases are TGTGCCAGCAGCTCAGGACTAGCGGGAGGGCATGAGCAGTTCTTC.

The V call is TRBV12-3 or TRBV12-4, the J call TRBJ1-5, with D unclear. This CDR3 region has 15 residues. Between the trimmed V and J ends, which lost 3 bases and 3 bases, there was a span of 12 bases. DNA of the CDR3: TGTGCCAGCAGTTTGAGGAAGGAGAACAATCAGCCCCAGCATTTT. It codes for CASSLRKENNQPQHF.

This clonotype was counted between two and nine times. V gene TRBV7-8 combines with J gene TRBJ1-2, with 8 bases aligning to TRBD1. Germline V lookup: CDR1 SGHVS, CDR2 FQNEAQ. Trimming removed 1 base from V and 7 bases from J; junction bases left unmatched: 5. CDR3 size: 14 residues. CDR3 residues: CASSLVDRAGGYTF. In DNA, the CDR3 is TGTGCCAGCAGCTTAGTGGACAGGGCGGGTGGCTACACCTTC.

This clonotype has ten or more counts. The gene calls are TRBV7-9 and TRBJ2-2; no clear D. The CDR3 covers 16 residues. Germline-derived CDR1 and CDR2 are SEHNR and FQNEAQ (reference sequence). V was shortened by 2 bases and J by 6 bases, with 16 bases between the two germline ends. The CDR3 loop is CASSLSGPQPAGELFF. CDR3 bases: TGTGCCAGCAGCTTATCAGGCCCCCAACCCGCCGGGGAGCTGTTTTTT.

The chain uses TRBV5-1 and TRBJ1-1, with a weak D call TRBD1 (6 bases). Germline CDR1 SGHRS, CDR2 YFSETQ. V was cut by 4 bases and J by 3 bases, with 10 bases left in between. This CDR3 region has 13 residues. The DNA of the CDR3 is TGCGCCAGCAGCACCCCAGGGGACACTGAAGCTTTCTTT. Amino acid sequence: CASSTPGDTEAFF. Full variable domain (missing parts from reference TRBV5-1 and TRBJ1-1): KAGVTQTPRYLIKTRGQQVTLSCSPISGHRSVSWYQQTPGQGLQFLFEYFSETQRNKGNFPGRFSGRQFSNSRSEMNVSTLELGDSALYLCASSTPGDTEAFFGQGTRLTVV.

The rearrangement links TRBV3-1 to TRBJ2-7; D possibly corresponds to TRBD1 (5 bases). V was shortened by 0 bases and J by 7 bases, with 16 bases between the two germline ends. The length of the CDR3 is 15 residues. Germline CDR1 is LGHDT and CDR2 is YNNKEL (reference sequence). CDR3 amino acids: CASSQDWATAREQYF. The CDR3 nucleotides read TGTGCCAGCAGCCAAGATTGGGCGACAGCAAGAGAGCAGTACTTC.